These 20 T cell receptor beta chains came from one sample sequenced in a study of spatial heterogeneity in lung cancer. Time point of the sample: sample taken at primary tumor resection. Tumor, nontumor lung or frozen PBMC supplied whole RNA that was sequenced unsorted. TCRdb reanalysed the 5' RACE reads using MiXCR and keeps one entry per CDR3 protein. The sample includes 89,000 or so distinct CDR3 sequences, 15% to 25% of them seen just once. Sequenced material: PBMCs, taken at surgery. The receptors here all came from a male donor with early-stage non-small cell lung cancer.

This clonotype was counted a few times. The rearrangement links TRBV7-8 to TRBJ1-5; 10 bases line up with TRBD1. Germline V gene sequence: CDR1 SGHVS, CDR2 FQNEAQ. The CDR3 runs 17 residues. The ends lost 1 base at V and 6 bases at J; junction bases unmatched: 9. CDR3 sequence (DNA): TGTGCCAGCAGCTTAGAGACAGGGGGCGCTTCAAGTCAGCCCCAGCATTTT. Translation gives CASSLETGGASSQPQHF.

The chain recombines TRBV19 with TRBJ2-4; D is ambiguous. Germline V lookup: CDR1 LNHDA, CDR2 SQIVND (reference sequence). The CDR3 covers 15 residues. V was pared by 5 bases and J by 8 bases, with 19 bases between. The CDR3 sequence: CASSPPSDQSDIQYF. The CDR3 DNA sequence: TGTGCCAGTAGTCCCCCTAGTGATCAGTCGGACATTCAGTACTTC.

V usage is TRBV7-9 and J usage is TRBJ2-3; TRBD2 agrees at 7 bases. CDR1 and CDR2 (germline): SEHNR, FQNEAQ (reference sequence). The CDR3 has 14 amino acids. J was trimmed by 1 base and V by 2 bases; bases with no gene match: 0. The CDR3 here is CASSLRGGTDTQYF. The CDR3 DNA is TGTGCCAGCAGCTTACGGGGGGGCACAGATACGCAGTATTTT.

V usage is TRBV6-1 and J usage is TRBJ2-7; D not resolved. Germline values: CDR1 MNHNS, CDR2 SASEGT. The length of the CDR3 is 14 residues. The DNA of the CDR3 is TGTGCTCTTAGAAAGACTGGATCTTCCTACGAGCAGTACTTC. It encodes CALRKTGSSYEQYF.

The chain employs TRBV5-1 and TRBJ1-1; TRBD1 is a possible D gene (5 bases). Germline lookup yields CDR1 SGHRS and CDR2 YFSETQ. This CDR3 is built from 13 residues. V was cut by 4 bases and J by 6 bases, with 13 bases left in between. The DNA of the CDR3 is TGCGCCAGCAGCCGACCCCCGGGGGCTGAAGCTTTCTTT. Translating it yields CASSRPPGAEAFF.

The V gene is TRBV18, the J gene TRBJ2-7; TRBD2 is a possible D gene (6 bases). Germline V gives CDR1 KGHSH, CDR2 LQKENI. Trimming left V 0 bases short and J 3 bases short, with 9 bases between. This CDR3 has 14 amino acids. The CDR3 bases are TGTGCCAGCTCACCACCAGGAGGGAACTACGAGCAGTACTTC. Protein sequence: CASSPPGGNYEQYF.

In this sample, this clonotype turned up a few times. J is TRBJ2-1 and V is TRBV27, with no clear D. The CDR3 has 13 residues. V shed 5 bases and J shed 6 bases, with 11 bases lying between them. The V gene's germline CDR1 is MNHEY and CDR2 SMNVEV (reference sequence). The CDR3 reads CASSPDVSNEQFF. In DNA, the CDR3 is TGTGCCAGCAGTCCCGATGTGAGCAATGAGCAGTTCTTC.

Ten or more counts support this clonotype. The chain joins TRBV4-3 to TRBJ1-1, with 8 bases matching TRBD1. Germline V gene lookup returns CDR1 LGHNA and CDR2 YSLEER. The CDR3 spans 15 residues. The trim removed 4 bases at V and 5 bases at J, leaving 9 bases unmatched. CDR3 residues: CASSPGTGGETEAFF. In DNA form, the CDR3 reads TGCGCCAGCAGCCCCGGGACAGGCGGGGAGACTGAAGCTTTCTTT.

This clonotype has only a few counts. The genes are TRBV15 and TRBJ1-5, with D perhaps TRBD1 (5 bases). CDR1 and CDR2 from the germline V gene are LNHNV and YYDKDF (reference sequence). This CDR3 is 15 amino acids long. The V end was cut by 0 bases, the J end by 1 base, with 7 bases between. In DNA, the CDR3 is TGTGCCACCAGCAGAGAACAGGACAGCAATCAGCCCCAGCATTTT. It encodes CATSREQDSNQPQHF.

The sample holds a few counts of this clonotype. The CDR3 DNA is TGTGCCAGTAGTATGCGGGGCCGGCGAAACACCATATATTTT. This encodes CASSMRGRRNTIYF. The rearrangement joins TRBV19 to TRBJ1-3, with D possibly being TRBD1 (5 bases). Trimming cost V 3 bases and J 5 bases, with 11 bases left between them. Germline V lookup: CDR1 LNHDA, CDR2 SQIVND (reference sequence). This CDR3 has 14 residues.

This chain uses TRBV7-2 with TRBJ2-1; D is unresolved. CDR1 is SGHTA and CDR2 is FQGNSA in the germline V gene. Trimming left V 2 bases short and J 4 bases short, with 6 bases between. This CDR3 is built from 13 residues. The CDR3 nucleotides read TGTGCCAGCAGCTTAAGCGTGTACAATGAGCAGTTCTTC. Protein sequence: CASSLSVYNEQFF. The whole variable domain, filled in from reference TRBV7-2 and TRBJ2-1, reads GAGVSQSPSNKVTEKGKDVELRCDPISGHTALYWYRQSLGQGLEFLIYFQGNSAPDKSGLPSDRFSAERTGGSVSTLTIQRTQQEDSAVYLCASSLSVYNEQFFGPGTRLTVL.

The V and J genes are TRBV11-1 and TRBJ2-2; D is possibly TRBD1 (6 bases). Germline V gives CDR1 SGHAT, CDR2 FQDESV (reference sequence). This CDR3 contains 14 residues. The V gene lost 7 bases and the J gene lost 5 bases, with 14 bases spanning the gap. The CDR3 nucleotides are TGTGCCAGCACGGGGCAGGGGAGAACCGGGGAGCTGTTTTTT. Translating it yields CASTGQGRTGELFF.

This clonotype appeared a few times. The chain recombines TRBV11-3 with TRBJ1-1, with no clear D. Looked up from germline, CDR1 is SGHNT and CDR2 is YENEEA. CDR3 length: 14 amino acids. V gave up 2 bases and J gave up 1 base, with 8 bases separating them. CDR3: CASSLSTANTEAFF. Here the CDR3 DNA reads TGTGCCAGCAGCTTATCAACAGCGAACACTGAAGCTTTCTTT.

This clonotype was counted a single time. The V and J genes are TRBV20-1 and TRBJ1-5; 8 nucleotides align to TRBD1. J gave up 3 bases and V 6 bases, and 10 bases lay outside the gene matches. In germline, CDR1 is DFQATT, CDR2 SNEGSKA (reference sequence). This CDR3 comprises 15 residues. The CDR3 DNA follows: TGCAGTGCCTCACGAGAGACAGGGGCCAATCAGCCCCAGCATTTT. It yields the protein CSASRETGANQPQHF.

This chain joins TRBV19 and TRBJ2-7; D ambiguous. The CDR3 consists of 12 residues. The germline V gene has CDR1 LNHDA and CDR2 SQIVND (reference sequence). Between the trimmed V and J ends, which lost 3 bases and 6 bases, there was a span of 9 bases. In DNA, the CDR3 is TGTGCCAGTAGTATCGGCTCCCGCGAGCAGTACTTC. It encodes CASSIGSREQYF. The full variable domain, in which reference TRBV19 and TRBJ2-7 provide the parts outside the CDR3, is DGGITQSPKYLFRKEGQNVTLSCEQNLNHDAMYWYRQDPGQGLRLIYYSQIVNDFQKGDIAEGYSVSREKKESFPLTVTSAQKNPTAFYLCASSIGSREQYFGPGTRLTVT.

The CDR3 coding sequence is TGCGCCAGCAGCCGTAGCGGGGGGAACTCCTACAATGAGCAGTTCTTC. Protein sequence: CASSRSGGNSYNEQFF. The V call is TRBV5-1, the J call TRBJ2-1, with 10 bases fitting TRBD2. The CDR3 has 16 amino acids. Germline CDR1 SGHRS, CDR2 YFSETQ. With V trimmed by 4 bases and J by 0 bases, 4 bases remained unmatched.

The CDR3 sequence: CASSLRGTRDRVVDEQFF. Written as DNA, the CDR3 is TGTGCCAGCAGTTTAAGGGGCACCCGGGACAGGGTGGTCGATGAGCAGTTCTTC. The chain links TRBV27 to TRBJ2-1, with TRBD1 matching 9 bases. Losses at the gene ends were 2 bases for V and 8 bases for J; bases not matched to a gene: 16. CDR3 length: 18 amino acids. Germline V gene sequence: CDR1 MNHEY, CDR2 SMNVEV (reference sequence).

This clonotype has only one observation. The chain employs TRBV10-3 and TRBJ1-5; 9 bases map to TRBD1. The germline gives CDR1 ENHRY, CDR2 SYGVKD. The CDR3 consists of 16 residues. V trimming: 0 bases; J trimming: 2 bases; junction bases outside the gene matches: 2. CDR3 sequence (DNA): TGTGCCATCAGTGAGTCGAGACAGGGGGGCAATCAGCCCCAGCATTTT. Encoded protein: CAISESRQGGNQPQHF.

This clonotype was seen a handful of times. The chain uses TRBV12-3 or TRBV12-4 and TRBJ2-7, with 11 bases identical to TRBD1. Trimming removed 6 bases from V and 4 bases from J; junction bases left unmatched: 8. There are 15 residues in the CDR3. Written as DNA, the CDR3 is TGTGCCAGCAGACCAGGGACAGGGGGACGGTACGAGCAGTACTTC. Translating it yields CASRPGTGGRYEQYF.

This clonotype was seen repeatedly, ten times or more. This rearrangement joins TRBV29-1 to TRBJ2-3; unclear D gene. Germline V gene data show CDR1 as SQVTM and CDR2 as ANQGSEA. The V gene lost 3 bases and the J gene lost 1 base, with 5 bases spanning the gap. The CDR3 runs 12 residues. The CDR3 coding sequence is TGCAGCGTTGAGGCTGGCACAGATACGCAGTATTTT. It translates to CSVEAGTDTQYF.